This TCR beta chain came from a study of T cells in women clearing cervical HPV infection. There are 13 residues in the CDR3. J gave up 2 bases and V 9 bases, and 7 bases lay outside the gene matches. Germline CDR1 is MNHEY and CDR2 is SVGEGT. Study-level findings and limits: Cases carried less TRBV6-7 than controls: about 0.1% versus 0.15%. T-cell numbers per sample were unknown and may explain richness differences.

All donors had a single incident cervical HPV16 infection, not prevalent. The repertoire was sequenced with immunoSEQ multiplex PCR; TCRdb's copy has only in-frame clones and lacks some. The sample table includes about 30,000 clones. On this clone: Its target is not known. The read ends 3 residues early relative to the CDR3; the germline J gene fills the gap.

The V call is TRBV6-2 or TRBV6-3, the J call TRBJ2-7, with TRBD1 matching over 7 bases. Sequenced sample: blood buffy coat. The TCR sequence derives from a woman aged 18 to 75 with a cervical HPV16 infection that either progressed to CIN3+ or cleared (not recorded which). The chain's CDR3 is CASSGTVTYEQYF. The CDR3 DNA, read in part, is TGTGCCAGTTCCGGGACAGTAACCTACGAG.